The sequence of this T cell receptor beta chain was determined in a study of blood T cells in healthy people across ages (dated by TCRdb to between 2014 and 2016). Some background on the complete study: In model experiments, template switching captured about one uniquely barcoded TCR beta cDNA molecule for every two T cells. The study measured age-related changes in TCR beta repertoire diversity using deep sequencing normalized with unique cDNA molecular identifiers. Donors were grouped into four age groups: young (average 16 years), middle-aged (over 35), aged (about 60) and long-lived (around 82). To avoid experimental bias, donors of different ages were distributed randomly across sequencing lanes. Two additional independent replicas of 1 million unique cDNA reads from the same blood draw were analyzed for two donors (one aged 18 to 29 and one aged 80 or older). What the study reported, not specific to this receptor: Total diversity estimates from one million sequenced T cells were considered lower bounds and underestimates. Because donor CMV infection status was unknown, age-related changes in expanded clonotypes were potentially confounded. Observed TCR beta diversity per million T cells fell roughly linearly with age, and a significant reduction was already apparent by age around 39. Compared with the aged group, more naive CD4+ T cells, fewer expanded clones and increased TCR diversity were shown by the long-lived group, suggesting age selection. Bulk unsorted PBMC profiling prevented conclusive comparison of naive and antigen-experienced compartments. The percentage of naive T cells measured by flow cytometry correlated strongly with observed TCR beta diversity.

Donors were a few dozen systemically healthy Caucasian individuals from Russia aged roughly 6 to 95 years. Each donor gave around 9.9 milliliters of peripheral blood, collected into EDTA-treated Vacutainer tubes. PBMCs were isolated by Ficoll-Paque density-gradient centrifugation, with at least 7 million obtained per sample. Total RNA, at least 5 micrograms per sample, was extracted from PBMCs with Trizol reagent. The percentages of naive CD45RAhigh/CD27high T cells were determined by flow cytometry on a PBMC aliquot from every donor. Concerning this clonotype itself: The target of this receptor is not known. No much larger clone is present one base from it, and per-base qualities are unavailable.

The CDR3 sequence holds 16 residues, the cysteine and phenylalanine included. Here the CDR3 DNA is all that survives: 48 bases in frame from base 1. Relative to germline, V is 2 bases shorter and J is 0 bases shorter, with 10 bases between their ends. Taken from the germline V gene (reference sequence), the CDR1 and CDR2 loops are SEHNR and FQNEAQ. Libraries were constructed by 5' RACE. The reads were generated on an Illumina HiSeq 2500. A second PCR of roughly 7 to 11 cycles was performed with a sample-barcoded 5' primer and a J-beta primer mix. A template-switch 5' adaptor carrying 12 random nucleotides introduced a unique molecular identifier onto each TCR beta cDNA molecule. At least 2.5 million CDR3-containing paired-end reads were obtained from each sample. First-strand cDNA synthesis was performed from all RNA using the Mint cDNA synthesis kit, with priming by a TRBC-specific oligonucleotide. Following uracil-DNA glycosylase treatment, all cDNA underwent a first 18-cycle PCR with the universal primers M1SS and BC2_uni_R. The paper's processing steps were these. For normalization, 1 million high-quality reads, each with a distinct molecular identifier, were randomly selected from each sample. Instead of being binned into consensus sequences, reads with shared molecular identifiers were discarded. MiTCR, with a Q25 quality threshold and the strictest error-elimination algorithm, was used for CDR3 identification, clonotype clustering and error correction. A nonparametric unseen species model with Euler transformation was used to estimate a lower bound on total TCR beta diversity. Through fastp at Q25 and MiXCR, TCRdb rebuilt clones from the public reads, retaining in-frame beta chains. Entries are consolidated by CDR3 protein sequence, retaining the most common genes and DNA. What appears here as the V and J calls and clone size reflects TCRdb's work, not the paper's. This sample lists around 780,000 distinct CDR3 sequences; about 56% were detected once. The ten most abundant clones make up 20% to 30% of the sample.

The sequencing input was blood. Recombination joined TRBV7-9 with TRBJ1-4; a tentative D match to TRBD1 spans 6 bases. The sequence was obtained from a man in his forties in good health. DNA sequence: TGTGCCAGCAGCTTACCGGGGGCAGCAACTAATGAAAAACTGTTTTTT. Its product reads: CASSLPGAATNEKLFF.